This T cell receptor (beta chain) stems from a study of T cell responses to AZD1222 COVID-19 vaccine (dated by TCRdb to the early 2020s). For the wider study: TCR sequencing was performed for approximately 240 trial participants, of whom around 200 were given two doses of AZD1222 and approximately 26 were given two doses of MenACWY control vaccine. Trial participants were enrolled into age subgroups of 18-55, 56-69 and 70-plus years, which contained approximately 150, 28 and 58 TCR-sequenced participants, respectively.

Read against the paper, the sample's time point label means: about 28 days (+/-7) after the second vaccine dose. AZD1222 recipients given second doses at about 4 weeks or at about 12 weeks were pooled, since spike-specific TCR depth and breadth were not found to differ between the two schedules. Samples from vaccinated people were obtained from the UK trials COV001 and COV002, which included a single-blind randomized controlled phase 2/3 trial of AZD1222 (ChAdOx1 nCoV-19) in healthy adults. Trial participant PBMC samples were collected at day 0 and day 28 after the second dose for TCRbeta chain sequencing. The CDR3 regions of human TCRbeta chains were subjected to immunosequencing. In the paper's pipeline: Repertoire TCRs were matched against a reference library of SARS-CoV-2-specific TCRs generated with the MIRA antigen-specificity platform. Breadth was defined as the fraction of unique TCRs that were SARS-CoV-2-associated. Depth was defined as the fraction of total T cells that were SARS-CoV-2-associated. Using the MIRA data, every spike-specific TCR was mapped to the spike region that the TCR reacted to and assigned to either a CD4 or a CD8 class. Log10-transformed breadth and depth values were compared by one-way ANOVA with Sidak's multiple comparisons tests. In TCRdb, the immuneACCESS table is reduced to in-frame sequences with V and J assigned. These tables do not hold every clone; where another copy was compared, an unresolved V gene accounts for under half, and the others remain unexplained. That table furnishes V, J and clone size, whereas the DNA furnished D and trimming. This sample comprises some 130,000 clones, 80% to 95% of them detected only once. Of the sample, around 7.1% is held by the ten largest clones.

A word on this clone: Its antigen is unknown. One base away there is no much larger clone; base qualities are not given.

Relative to germline, V is missing 6 bases and J is missing 6 bases, with 3 bases of the junction outside any gene match. The CDR3 sequence holds 13 residues, the cysteine and phenylalanine included. CDR3 DNA only is kept here, 39 bases in frame from base 1. Beyond this particular receptor, the publication reports: The vaccine-associated CD4 TCRs covered the entire spike protein, and the dominant responses fell in regions 160-218 and 743-854. Most participants were white British and females outnumbered males, and the authors suggested that clonal diversity may have been underestimated. The 56-69-year group was small, and its depth increase did not reach significance, likely because of low power. Spike-specific TCR breadth and depth rose significantly after two AZD1222 doses compared with day 0 and with MenACWY recipients. Reportedly, close to half of the unique spike-specific TCRs recognized epitopes lying outside the regions that are mutated in the B.1.351 and B.1.1.7 variants. No day 14 peak-response samples were available, so repertoires were characterized only after the peak T cell response. Conclusions about previously exposed vaccinees were limited because only six AZD1222 recipients were SARS-CoV-2 seropositive at baseline.

The specimen comprised peripheral blood, sampled 28 days after the second AZD1222 dose. The chain employs TRBV12-3 or TRBV12-4 and TRBJ2-2; 8 central nucleotides agree with TRBD1. This TCR derives from an adult who received the AZD1222 COVID-19 vaccine. The bases read TGTGCCAGCAGGTCACAGGGGGCCGGGGAGCTGTTTTTT. This sequence encodes CASRSQGAGELFF.